The sequence of this T cell receptor beta chain was determined in a study of cytomegalovirus exposure and HLA in healthy donors. Study-wide points: Three CMV-associated chains were confirmed in vitro to be specific for CMV antigens. Accurate prediction of HLA-A and HLA-B alleles (for most subjects) was reportedly achieved from TCR beta sequences. When analyzed later, a missense DCLRE1C variant was found to be linked to TCR beta V- and J-gene trimming. Reportedly, a later analysis found an Asian-associated ancestry cluster had fewer N-insertions than the approximately 700-donor mean.

A note on this clone: Its specificity is not known.

Use of 60 Vbeta and 13 Jbeta primers characterized the PCR. Assay used: immunoSEQ multiplex PCR; TCRdb lists only in-frame clones, some missing. The repertoire holds roughly 100,000 clones, with 79% as singletons. J was trimmed by 5 bases and V by 0 bases; bases with no gene match: 6. From germline, CDR1 is SGHRS and CDR2 YFSETQ. The CDR3 is made up of 15 amino acids. The chain links TRBV5-1 to TRBJ2-7, with 9 bases fitting TRBD1. Sequencing used PBMCs. The receptor comes from a woman in her thirties or forties in good health and CMV-seronegative. This chain's CDR3 is CASSLAWGQGHEQYF. CDR3 nucleotides: TGCGCCAGCAGCTTGGCCTGGGGACAGGGCCACGAGCAGTACTTC.